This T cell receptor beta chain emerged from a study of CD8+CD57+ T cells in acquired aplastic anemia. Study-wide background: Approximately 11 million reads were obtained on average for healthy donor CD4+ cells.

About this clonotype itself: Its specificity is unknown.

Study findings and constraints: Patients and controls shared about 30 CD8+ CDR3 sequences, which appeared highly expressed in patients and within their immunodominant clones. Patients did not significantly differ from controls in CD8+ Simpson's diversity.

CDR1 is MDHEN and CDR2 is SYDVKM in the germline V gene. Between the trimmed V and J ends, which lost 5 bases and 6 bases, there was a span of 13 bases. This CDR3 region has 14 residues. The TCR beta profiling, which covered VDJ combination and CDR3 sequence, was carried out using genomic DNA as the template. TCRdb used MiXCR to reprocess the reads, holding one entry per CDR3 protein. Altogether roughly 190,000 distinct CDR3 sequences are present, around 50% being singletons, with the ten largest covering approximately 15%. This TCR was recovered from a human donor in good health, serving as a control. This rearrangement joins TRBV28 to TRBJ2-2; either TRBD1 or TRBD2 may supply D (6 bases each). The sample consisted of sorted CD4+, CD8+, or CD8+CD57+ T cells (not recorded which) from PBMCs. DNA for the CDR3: TGTGCCAGCAGTATCGACAGGAGGGCCGGGGAGCTGTTTTTT. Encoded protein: CASSIDRRAGELFF.